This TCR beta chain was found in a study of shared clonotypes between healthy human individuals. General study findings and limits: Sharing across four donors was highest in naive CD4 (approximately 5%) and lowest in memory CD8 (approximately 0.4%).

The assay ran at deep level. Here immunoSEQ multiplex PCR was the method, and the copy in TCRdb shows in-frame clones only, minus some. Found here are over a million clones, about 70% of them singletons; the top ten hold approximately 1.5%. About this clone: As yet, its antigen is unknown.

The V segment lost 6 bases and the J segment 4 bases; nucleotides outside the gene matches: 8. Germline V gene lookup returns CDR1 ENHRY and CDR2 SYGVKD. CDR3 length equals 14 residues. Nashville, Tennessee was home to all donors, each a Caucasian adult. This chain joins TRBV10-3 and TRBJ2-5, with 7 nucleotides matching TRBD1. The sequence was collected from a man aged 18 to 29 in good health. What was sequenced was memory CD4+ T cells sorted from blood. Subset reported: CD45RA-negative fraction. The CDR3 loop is CAIRETGLGETQYF. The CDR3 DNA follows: TGTGCCATCAGGGAGACAGGGTTGGGAGAGACCCAGTACTTC.